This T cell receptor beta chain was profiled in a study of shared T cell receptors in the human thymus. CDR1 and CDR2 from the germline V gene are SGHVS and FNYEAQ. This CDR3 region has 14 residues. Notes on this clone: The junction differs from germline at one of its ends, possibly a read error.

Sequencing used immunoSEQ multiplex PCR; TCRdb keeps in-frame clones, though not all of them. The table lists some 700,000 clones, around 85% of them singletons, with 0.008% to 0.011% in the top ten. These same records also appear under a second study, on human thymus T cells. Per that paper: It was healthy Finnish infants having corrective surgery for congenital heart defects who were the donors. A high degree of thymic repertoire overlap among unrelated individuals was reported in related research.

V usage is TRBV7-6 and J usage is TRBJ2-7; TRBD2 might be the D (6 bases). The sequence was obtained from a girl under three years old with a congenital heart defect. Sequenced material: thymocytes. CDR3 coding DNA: TGTGCCAGCAGCCTAGCGACTAGTCCATACGAGCAGTACTTC. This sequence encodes CASSLATSPYEQYF.